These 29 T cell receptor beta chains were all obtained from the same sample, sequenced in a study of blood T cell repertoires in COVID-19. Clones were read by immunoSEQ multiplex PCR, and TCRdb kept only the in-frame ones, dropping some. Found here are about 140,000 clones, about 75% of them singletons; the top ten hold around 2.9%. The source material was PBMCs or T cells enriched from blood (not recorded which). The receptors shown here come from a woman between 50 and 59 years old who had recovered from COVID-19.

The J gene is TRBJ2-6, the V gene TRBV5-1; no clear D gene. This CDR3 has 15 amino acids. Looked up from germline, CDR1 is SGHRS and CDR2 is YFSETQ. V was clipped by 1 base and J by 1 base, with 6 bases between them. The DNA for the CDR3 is TGCGCCAGCAGCTTGACAGAATCTGGGGCCAACGTCCTGACTTTC. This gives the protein CASSLTESGANVLTF.

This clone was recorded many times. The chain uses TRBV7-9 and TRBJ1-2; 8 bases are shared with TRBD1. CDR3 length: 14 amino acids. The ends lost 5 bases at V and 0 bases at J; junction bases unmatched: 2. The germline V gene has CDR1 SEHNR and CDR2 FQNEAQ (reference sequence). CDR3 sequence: CASSQGAANYGYTF. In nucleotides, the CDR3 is TGTGCCAGCAGCCAGGGGGCAGCTAACTATGGCTACACCTTC.

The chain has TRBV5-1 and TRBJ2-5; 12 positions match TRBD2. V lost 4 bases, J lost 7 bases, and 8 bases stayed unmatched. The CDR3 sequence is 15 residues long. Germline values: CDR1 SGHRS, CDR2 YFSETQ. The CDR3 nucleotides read TGCGCCAGCAGCCTCGGACTAGCGGGGCCTTCGACCCAGTACTTC. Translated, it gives CASSLGLAGPSTQYF.

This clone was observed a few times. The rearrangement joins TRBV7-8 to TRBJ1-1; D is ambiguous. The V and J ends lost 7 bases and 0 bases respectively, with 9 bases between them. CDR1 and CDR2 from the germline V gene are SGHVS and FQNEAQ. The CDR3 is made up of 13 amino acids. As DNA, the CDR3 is TGTGCCAGCATGATCACACTGAACACTGAAGCTTTCTTT. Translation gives CASMITLNTEAFF.

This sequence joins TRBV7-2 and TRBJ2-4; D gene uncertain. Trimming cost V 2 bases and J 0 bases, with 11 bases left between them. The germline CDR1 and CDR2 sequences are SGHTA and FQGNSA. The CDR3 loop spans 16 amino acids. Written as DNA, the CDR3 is TGTGCCAGCAGCTTATGGGCCGGTGTAGCCAAAAACATTCAGTACTTC. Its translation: CASSLWAGVAKNIQYF.

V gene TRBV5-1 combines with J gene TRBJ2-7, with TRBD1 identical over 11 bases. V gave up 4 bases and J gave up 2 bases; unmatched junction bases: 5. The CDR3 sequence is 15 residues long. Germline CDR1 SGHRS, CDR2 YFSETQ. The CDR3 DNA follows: TGCGCCAGCAGCATACAGGGACAGGGGGCCTACGAGCAGTACTTC. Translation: CASSIQGQGAYEQYF.

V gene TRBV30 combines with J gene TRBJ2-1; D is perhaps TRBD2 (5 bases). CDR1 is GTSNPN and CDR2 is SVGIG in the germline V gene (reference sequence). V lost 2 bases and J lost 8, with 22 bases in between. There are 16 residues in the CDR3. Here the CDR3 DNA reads TGTGCCTGGAGTCAAGCGGCTAGTCTCCTAAGGGATGAGCAGTTCTTC. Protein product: CAWSQAASLLRDEQFF. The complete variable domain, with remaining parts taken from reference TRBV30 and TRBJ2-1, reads SQTIHQWPATLVQPVGSPLSLECTVEGTSNPNLYWYRQAAGRGLQLLFYSVGIGQISSEVPQNLSASRPQDRQFILSSKKLLLSDSGFYLCAWSQAASLLRDEQFFGPGTRLTVL.

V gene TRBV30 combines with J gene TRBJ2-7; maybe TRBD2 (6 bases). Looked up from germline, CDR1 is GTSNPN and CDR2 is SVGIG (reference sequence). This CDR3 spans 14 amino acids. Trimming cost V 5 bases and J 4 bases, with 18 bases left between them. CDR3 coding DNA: TGTGCCTGGGCAGAGTTGGCGGGGAAGTACGAGCAGTACTTC. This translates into CAWAELAGKYEQYF.

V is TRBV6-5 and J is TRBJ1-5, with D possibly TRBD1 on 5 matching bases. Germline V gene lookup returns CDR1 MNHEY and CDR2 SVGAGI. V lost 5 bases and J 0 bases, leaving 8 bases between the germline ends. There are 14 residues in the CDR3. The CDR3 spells CASSTTVSNQPQHF. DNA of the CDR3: TGTGCCAGCAGTACGACAGTTAGCAATCAGCCCCAGCATTTT.

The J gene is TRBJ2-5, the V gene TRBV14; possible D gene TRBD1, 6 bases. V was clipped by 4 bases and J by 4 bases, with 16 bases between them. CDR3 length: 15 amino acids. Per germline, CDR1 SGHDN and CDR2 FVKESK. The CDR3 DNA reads TGTGCCAGCAGCCTAGGGACAATCCTTTCAGAGACCCAGTACTTC. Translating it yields CASSLGTILSETQYF.

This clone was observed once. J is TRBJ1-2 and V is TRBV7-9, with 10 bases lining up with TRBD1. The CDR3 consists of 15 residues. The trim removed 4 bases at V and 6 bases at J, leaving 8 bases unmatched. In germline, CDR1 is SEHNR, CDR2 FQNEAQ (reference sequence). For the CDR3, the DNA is TGTGCCAGCAGCTCCCGGGGACAGGGGTTAGATGGCTACACCTTC. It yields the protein CASSSRGQGLDGYTF.

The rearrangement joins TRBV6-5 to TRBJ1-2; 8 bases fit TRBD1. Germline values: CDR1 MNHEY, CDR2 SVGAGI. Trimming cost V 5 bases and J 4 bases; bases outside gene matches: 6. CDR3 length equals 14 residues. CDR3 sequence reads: CASSHLDRAYGYTF. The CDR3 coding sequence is TGTGCCAGCAGTCACTTGGACAGGGCCTATGGCTACACCTTC.

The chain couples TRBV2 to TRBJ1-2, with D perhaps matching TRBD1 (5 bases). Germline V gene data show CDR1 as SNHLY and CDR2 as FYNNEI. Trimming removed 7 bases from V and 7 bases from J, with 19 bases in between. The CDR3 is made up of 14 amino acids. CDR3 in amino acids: CASTSNFAGLGYTF. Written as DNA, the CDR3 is TGTGCCAGCACGAGTAACTTCGCGGGGCTTGGCTACACCTTC.

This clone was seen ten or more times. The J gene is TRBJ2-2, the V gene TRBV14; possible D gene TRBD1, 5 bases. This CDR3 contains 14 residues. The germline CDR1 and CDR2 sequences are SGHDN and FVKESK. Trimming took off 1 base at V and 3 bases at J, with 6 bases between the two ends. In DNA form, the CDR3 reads TGTGCCAGCAGCCAAGCCAGGGACACCGGGGAGCTGTTTTTT. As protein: CASSQARDTGELFF.

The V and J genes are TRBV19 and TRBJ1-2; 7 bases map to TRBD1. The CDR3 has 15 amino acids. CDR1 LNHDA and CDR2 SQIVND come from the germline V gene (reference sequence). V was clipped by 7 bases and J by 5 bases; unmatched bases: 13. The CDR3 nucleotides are TGTGCCAGTACCCTCGACAATTTCAGGGGGTATGGCTACACCTTC. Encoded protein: CASTLDNFRGYGYTF.

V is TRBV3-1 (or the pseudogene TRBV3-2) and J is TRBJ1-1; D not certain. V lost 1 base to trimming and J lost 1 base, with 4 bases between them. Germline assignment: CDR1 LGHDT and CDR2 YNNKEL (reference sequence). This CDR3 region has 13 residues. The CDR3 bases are TGTGCCAGCAGCCAAGTTCAGAACACTGAAGCTTTCTTT. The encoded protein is CASSQVQNTEAFF.

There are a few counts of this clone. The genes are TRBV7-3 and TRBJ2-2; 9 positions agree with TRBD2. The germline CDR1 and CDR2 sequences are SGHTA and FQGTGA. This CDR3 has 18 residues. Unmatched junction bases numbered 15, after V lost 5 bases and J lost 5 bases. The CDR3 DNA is TGTGCCAGCAGCCTCAACTTCGGGAGCGGGGGGTTAACCGGGGAGCTGTTTTTT. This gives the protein CASSLNFGSGGLTGELFF.

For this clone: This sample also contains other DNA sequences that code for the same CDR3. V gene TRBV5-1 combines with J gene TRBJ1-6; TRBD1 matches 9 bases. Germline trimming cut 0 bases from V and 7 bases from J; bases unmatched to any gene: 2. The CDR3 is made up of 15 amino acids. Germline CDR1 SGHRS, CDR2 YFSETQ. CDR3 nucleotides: TGCGCCAGCAGCTTGGCTGGACAGGGGAATTCACCCCTCCACTTT. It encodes CASSLAGQGNSPLHF.

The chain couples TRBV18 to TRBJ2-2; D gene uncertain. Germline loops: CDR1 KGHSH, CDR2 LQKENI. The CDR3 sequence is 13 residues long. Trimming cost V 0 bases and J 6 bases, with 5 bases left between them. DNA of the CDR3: TGTGCCAGCTCACCACCCAGCGCCGGGGAGCTGTTTTTT. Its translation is CASSPPSAGELFF.

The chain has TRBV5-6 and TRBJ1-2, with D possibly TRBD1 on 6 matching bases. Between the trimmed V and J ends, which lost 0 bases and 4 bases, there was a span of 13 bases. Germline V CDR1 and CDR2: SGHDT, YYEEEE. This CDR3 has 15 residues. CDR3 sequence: CASSLGYRVGYGYTF. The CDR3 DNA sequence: TGTGCCAGCAGCTTGGGGTACAGGGTCGGCTATGGCTACACCTTC.

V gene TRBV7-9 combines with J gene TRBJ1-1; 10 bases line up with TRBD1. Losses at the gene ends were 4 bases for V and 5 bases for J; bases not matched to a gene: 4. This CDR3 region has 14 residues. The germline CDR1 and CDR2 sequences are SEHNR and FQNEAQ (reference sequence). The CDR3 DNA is TGTGCCAGCAGCTCCCGGGACAGGGGAACTGAAGCTTTCTTT. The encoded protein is CASSSRDRGTEAFF.

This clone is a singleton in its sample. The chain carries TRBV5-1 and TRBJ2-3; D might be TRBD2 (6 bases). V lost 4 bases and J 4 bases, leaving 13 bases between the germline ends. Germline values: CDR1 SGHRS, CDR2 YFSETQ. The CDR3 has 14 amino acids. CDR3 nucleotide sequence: TGCGCCAGCAGCGCTTCAGGGACTTCAGATACGCAGTATTTT. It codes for CASSASGTSDTQYF.

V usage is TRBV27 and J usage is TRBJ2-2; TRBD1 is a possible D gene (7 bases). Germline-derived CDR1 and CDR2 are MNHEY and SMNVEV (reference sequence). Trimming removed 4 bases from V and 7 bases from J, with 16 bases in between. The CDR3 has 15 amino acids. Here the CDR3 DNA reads TGTGCCAGCAGTTCTGGGACAGCGGGCGTCGGGGAGCTGTTTTTT. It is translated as CASSSGTAGVGELFF.

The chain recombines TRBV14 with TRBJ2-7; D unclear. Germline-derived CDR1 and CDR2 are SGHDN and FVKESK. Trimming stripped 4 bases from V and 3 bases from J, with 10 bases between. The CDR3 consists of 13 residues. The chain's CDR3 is CASSRNRNYEQYF. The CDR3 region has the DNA TGTGCCAGCAGCCGGAACAGAAACTACGAGCAGTACTTC.

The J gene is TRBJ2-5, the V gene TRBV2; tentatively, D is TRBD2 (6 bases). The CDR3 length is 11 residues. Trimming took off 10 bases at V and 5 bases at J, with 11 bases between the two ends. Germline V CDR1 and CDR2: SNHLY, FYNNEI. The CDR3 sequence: CATREWETQYF. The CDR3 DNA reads TGTGCCACTCGGGAGTGGGAGACCCAGTACTTC.

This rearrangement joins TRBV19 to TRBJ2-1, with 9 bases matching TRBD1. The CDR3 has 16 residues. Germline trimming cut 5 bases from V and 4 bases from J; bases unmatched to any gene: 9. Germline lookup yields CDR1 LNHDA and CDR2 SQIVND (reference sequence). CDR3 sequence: CASSLKQGARYNEQFF. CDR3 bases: TGTGCCAGTAGTCTCAAACAGGGGGCGCGGTACAATGAGCAGTTCTTC.

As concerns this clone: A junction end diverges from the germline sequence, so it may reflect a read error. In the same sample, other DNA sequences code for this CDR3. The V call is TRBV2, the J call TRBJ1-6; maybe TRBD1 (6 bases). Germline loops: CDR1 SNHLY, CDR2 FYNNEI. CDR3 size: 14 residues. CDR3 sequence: CASSWDTGNSPLHF. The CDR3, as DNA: TGTGCCAGCAGTTGGGACACGGGAAATTCACCCCTTCACTTT.

As DNA, the CDR3 is TGTGCCAGCAGCCCCCGTTCCTACGGTACGCAGTATTTT. It specifies CASSPRSYGTQYF. The V gene is TRBV3-1 (or the pseudogene TRBV3-2), the J gene TRBJ2-3; D is ambiguous. The CDR3 is 13 amino acids. Trimming removed 4 bases from V and 8 bases from J, with 13 bases in between. The germline V gene has CDR1 LGHDT and CDR2 YNNKEL (reference sequence).

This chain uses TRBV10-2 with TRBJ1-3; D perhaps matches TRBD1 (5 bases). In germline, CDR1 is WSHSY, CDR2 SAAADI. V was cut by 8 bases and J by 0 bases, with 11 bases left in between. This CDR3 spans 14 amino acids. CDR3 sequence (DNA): TGCGCCAGCGAGTCGGGGGGCTCTGGAAACACCATATATTTT. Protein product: CASESGGSGNTIYF.